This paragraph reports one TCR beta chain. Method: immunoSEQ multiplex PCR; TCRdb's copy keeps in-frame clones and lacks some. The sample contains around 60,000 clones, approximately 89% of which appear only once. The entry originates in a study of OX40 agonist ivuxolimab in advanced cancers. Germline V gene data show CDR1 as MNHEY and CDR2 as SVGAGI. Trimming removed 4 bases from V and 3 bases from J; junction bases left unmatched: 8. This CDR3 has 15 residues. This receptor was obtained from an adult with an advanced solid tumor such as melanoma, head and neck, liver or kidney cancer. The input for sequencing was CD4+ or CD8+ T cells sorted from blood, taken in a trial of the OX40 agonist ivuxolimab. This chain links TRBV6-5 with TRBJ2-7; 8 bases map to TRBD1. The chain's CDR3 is CASSFYSGGLYEQYF. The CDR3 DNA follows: TGTGCCAGCAGTTTCTATTCAGGGGGCCTCTACGAGCAGTACTTC.